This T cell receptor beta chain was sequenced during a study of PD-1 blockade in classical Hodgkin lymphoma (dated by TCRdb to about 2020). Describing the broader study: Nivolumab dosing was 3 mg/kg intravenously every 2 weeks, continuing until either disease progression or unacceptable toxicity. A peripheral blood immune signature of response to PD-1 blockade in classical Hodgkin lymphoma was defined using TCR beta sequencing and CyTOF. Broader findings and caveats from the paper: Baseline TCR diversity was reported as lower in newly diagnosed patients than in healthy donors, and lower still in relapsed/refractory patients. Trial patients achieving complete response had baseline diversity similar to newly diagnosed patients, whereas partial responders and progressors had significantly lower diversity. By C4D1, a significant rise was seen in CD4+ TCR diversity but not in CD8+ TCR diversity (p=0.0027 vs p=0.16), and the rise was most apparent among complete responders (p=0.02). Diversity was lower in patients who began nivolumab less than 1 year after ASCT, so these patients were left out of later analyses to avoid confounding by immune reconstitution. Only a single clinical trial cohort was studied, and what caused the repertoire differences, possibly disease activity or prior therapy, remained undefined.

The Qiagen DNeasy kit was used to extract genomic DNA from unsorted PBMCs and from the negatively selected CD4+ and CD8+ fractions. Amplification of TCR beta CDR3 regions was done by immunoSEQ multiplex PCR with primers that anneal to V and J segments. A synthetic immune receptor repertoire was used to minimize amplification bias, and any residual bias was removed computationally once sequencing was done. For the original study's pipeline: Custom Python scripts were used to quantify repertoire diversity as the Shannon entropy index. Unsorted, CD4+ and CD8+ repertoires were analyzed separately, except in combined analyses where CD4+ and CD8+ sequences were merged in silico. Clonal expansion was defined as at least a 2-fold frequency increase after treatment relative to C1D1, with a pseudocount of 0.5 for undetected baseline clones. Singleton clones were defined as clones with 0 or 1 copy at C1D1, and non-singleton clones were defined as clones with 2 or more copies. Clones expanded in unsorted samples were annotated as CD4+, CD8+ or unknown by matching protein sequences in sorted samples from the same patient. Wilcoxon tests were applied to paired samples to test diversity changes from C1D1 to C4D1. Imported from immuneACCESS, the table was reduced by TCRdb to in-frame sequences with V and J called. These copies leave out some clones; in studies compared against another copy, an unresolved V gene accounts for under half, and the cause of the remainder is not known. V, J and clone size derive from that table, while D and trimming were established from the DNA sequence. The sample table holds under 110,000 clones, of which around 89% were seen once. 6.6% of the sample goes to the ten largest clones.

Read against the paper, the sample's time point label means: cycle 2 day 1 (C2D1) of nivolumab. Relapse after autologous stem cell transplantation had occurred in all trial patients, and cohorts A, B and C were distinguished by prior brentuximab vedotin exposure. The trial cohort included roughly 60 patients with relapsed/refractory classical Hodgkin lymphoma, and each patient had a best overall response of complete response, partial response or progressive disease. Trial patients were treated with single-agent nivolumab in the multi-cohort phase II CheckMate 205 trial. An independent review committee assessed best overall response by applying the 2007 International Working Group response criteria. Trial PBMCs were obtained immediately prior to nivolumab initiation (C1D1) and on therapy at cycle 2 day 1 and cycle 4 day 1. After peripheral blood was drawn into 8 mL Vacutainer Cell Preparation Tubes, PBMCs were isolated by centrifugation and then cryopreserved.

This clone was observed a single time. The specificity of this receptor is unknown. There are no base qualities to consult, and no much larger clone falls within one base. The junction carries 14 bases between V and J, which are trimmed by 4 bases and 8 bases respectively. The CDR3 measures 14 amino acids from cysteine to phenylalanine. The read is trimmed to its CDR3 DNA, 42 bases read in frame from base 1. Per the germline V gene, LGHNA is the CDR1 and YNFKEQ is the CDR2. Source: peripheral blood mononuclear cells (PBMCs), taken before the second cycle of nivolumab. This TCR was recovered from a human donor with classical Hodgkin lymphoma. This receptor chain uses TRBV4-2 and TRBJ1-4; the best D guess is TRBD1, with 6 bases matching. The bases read TGTGCCAGCAGCCCCCAGACCCAGGGGGAAAAACTGTTTTTT. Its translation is CASSPQTQGEKLFF.